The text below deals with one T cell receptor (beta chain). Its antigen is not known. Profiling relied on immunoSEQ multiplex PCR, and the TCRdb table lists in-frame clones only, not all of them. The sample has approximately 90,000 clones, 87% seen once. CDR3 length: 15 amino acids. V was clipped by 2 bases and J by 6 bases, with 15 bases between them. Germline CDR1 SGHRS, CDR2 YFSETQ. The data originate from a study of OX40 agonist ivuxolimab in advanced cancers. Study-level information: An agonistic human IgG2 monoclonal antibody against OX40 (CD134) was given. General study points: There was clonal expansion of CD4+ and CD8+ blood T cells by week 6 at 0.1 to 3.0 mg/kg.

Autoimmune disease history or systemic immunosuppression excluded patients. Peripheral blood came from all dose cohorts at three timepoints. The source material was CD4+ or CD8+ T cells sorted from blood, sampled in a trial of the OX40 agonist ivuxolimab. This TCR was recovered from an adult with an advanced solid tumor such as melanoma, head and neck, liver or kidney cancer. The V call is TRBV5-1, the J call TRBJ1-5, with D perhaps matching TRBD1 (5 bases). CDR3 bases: TGCGCCAGCAGCTTAATGGGGGATAGGGGTCAGCCCCAGCATTTT. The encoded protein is CASSLMGDRGQPQHF.